This T cell receptor beta chain was captured by sequencing in a study of T cell changes during pregnancy in multiple sclerosis. The CDR3 runs 19 residues. Germline CDR1 is LNHNV and CDR2 is YYDKDF (reference sequence). The germline V and J ends were trimmed by 0 bases and 2 bases, with 22 bases remaining between them. Profiled with immunoSEQ multiplex PCR; TCRdb holds only in-frame clones, not every one. Here the sample spans fewer than 80,000 clones, about 91% being singletons. The TCR was taken from a female donor in good health, enrolled as a control in a pregnancy study. The sample in question was CD4+ T cells from peripheral blood mononuclear cells, obtained in the third trimester of pregnancy. The chain combines TRBV15 with TRBJ1-2; D gene ambiguous. This CDR3 is CATSRDGIMGIAPNYGYTF. CDR3 DNA sequence: TGTGCCACCAGCAGAGACGGGATCATGGGCATCGCCCCCAACTATGGCTACACCTTC.